The 4 T cell receptor beta chains given below trace back to one sample, sequenced in a study of CD4 T cells in relation to SARS-CoV-2 and coronaviruses (dated by TCRdb to the early 2020s). CD4+ T cells from unexposed donors were collected before the COVID-19 pandemic (2011-2018). The EasySep CD4+ T cell isolation kit was used to isolate CD4+ T cells once the cultures had run for roughly eleven days. Their antigen targets remain unknown. The receptor library was made with the immunoSEQ multiplex PCR assay. The table was pulled from immuneACCESS by TCRdb, which kept in-frame rearrangements only. Such tables lose some clones; where checked, under half of the loss comes from unresolved V genes, and the rest has no known cause. The sample table holds tens of thousands of clones, of which about 73% were seen once. The ten largest clonotypes hold roughly 20% of the sample. The sample taken for sequencing was CD4+ T cells from PBMCs, cultured in vitro. The receptors come from a human donor in good health.

This clone was observed a few times. This chain uses TRBV5-1 with TRBJ2-7; no reliable D call. CDR3 length: 15 amino acids. Germline CDR1 reads SGHRS; CDR2 reads YFSETQ. The V end was cut by 0 bases, the J end by 1 base, with 11 bases between. This CDR3 reads CASSLGQDLSYEQYF. The CDR3 DNA is TGCGCCAGCAGCTTGGGGCAGGACCTTTCCTACGAGCAGTACTTC.

This rearrangement joins TRBV6-1 to TRBJ2-5; 7 bases are shared with TRBD1. The V and J ends lost 1 base and 3 bases, in that order; junction bases with no gene match: 2. There are 14 residues in the CDR3. Germline CDR1 is MNHNS and CDR2 is SASEGT. This chain's CDR3 is CASSEGTGKETQYF. CDR3 DNA: TGTGCCAGCAGTGAAGGGACAGGCAAAGAGACCCAGTACTTC.

The chain is built from TRBV28 and TRBJ2-7; 9 nucleotides agree with TRBD2. The germline V gene encodes CDR1 MDHEN and CDR2 SYDVKM. The CDR3 is made up of 15 amino acids. The V segment lost 5 bases and the J segment 2 bases; nucleotides outside the gene matches: 7. DNA of the CDR3: TGTGCCAGCAGTCCGCGGGCGGGAGGGGCCTACGAGCAGTACTTC. It specifies CASSPRAGGAYEQYF.

V is TRBV9 and J is TRBJ1-6; D gene uncertain. The V end was cut by 0 bases, the J end by 5 bases, with 9 bases between. Germline loops: CDR1 SGDLS, CDR2 YYNGEE. This CDR3 is 15 amino acids long. The CDR3 region is CASSVGGVNNSPLHF. The CDR3 DNA reads as TGTGCCAGCAGCGTAGGGGGAGTGAATAATTCACCCCTCCACTTT.